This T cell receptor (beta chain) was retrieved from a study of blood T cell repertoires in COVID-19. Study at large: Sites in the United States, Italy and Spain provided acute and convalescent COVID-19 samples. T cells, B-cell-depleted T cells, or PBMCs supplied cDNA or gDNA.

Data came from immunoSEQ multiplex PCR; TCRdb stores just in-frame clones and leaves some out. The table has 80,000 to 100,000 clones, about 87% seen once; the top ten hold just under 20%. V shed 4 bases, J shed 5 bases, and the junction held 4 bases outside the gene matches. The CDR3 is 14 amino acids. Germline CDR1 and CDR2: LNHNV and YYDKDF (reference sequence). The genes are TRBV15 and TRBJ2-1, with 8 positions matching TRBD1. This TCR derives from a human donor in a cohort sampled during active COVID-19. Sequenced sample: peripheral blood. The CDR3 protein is CATSIRTGNNEQFF. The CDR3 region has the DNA TGTGCCACCAGCATACGGACAGGGAACAATGAGCAGTTCTTC.